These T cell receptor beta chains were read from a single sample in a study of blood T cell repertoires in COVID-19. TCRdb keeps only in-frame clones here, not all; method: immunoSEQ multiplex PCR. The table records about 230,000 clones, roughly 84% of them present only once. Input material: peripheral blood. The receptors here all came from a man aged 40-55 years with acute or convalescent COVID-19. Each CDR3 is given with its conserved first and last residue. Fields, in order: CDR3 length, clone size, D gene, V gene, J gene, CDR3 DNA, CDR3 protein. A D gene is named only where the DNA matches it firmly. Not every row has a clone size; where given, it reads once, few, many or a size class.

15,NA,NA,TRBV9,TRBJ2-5,TGTGCCAGCAGCGTAGGTGGGATTGGGGCAGAGACCCAGTACTTC,CASSVGGIGAETQYF
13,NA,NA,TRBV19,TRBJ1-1,TGTGCCAGTAGCCTTGGGAGGGACACTGAAGCTTTCTTT,CASSLGRDTEAFF
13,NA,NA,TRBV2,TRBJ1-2,TGTGCCAGCGCGTCAGGGCCTAACTATGGCTACACCTTC,CASASGPNYGYTF
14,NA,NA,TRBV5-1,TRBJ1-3,TGCGCCAGCAGCTTGGCACTCTCTGGAAACACCATATATTTT,CASSLALSGNTIYF
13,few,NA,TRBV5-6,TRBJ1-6,TGTGCCAGCAGGGCGCGGGCCAATTCACCCCTCCACTTT,CASRARANSPLHF
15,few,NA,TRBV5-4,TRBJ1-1,TGTGCCAGCAGCCCCAGCGGTCCCCAGTATCCTGAAGCTTTCTTT,CASSPSGPQYPEAFF
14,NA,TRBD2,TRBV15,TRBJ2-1,TGTGCCACCAGCAGAGAAACGGGAGGGAATGAGCAGTTCTTC,CATSRETGGNEQFF
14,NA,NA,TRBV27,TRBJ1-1,TGTGCCAGCAGTACCCGGGGGGAGGGGTCTAAGGCTTTCTTT,CASSTRGEGSKAFF
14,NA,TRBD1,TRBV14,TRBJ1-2,TGTGCCAGCAGCCAAGGACAGGGGGCGGAGGGCTACACCTTC,CASSQGQGAEGYTF
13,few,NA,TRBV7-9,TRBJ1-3,TGTGCCAGCAGCTTTCAGGGTGCAAACACCATATATTTT,CASSFQGANTIYF
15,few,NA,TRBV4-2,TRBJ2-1,TGTGCCAGCAGCCGAGACAGGGAGGGCTACAATGAGCAGTTCTTC,CASSRDREGYNEQFF
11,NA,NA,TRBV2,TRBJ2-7,TGTGCCAGCAGTGACAGGTACGAGCAGTACTTC,CASSDRYEQYF
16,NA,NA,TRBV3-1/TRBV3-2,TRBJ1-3,TGTGCCAGCAGCCAAGAGGCATTCCGCTCTGGAAACACCATATATTTT,CASSQEAFRSGNTIYF
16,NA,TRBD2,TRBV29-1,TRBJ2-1,TGCAGCGTTGACCGGGGGTCAGGACTAGCCAACAATGAGCAGTTCTTC,CSVDRGSGLANNEQFF
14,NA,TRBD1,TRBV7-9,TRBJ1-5,TGTGCCCAGTTTAAGACAGGGATTGTTCAGCCCCAGCATTTT,CAQFKTGIVQPQHF
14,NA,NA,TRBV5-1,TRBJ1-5,TGCGCCAGCAGCTTCGGGACACCCGATCAGCCCCAGCATTTT,CASSFGTPDQPQHF
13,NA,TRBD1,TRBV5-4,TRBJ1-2,TGTGCCAGCAGCTATGACAGGGAGTATGGCTACACCTTC,CASSYDREYGYTF
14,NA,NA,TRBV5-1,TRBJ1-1,TGCGCCAGCAGCTTGGGTTGGAGGGACACTGAAGCTTTCTTT,CASSLGWRDTEAFF
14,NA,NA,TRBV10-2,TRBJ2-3,TGCGCCAGCTTAATTATAGTCCCCCCAGATACGCAGTATTTT,CASLIIVPPDTQYF
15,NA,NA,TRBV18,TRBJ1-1,TGTGCCAGCTCACCAAATGCGGAGAAAAACACTGAAGCTTTCTTT,CASSPNAEKNTEAFF
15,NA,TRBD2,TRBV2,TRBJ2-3,TGTGCCAGCAGCTGGGGGGGAGTGTCTTCAGATACGCAGTATTTT,CASSWGGVSSDTQYF
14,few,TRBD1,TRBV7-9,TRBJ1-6,TGTGCCAGCAGCTTAGGGACAGGGAATTCACCCCTCCACTTT,CASSLGTGNSPLHF
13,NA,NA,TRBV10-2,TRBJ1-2,TGCGCCAGCAGTGGACAGTACAACTATGGCTACACCTTC,CASSGQYNYGYTF
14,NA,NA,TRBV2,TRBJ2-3,TGTGCCAGCACCCCTAGCGCGAACGGGGATACGCAGTATTTT,CASTPSANGDTQYF
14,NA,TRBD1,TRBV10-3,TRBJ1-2,TGTGCCATCAGCTCTCAGGGGGAAAGCTATGGCTACACCTTC,CAISSQGESYGYTF
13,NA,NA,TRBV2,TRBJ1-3,TGTGCCAGCAACGCCGACACCGGAAACACCATATATTTT,CASNADTGNTIYF
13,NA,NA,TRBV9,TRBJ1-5,TGTGCCAGCAGCGTGGGACACAATCAGCCCCAGCATTTT,CASSVGHNQPQHF
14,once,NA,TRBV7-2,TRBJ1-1,TGTGCCAGCAGCTTAGCAGCTTCGTACACTGAAGCTTTCTTT,CASSLAASYTEAFF
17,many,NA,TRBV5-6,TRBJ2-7,TGTGCCAGCAGCCGCCGGGCTGGAGGGAGGTCGCGACACGAGCAGTACTTC,CASSRRAGGRSRHEQYF
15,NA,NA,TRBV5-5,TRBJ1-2,TGTGCCAGCAGCGAGGTGACGGAAGTTGACGATGGCTACACCTTC,CASSEVTEVDDGYTF
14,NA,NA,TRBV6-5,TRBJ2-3,TGTGCCAGCAAGAGGGACAACGGGCCAGATACGCAGTATTTT,CASKRDNGPDTQYF
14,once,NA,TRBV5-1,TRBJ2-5,TGCGCCAGCTCCTTCCAGGGGTACCAAGAGACCCAGTACTTC,CASSFQGYQETQYF
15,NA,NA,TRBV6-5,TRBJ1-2,TGTGCCAGCAGCGTCAACCTTGACAGGTACTATGGCTACACCTTC,CASSVNLDRYYGYTF
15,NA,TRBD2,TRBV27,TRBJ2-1,TGTGCCAGCAGTTTAGGGGGACTAGCTCGCGATGAGCAGTTCTTC,CASSLGGLARDEQFF
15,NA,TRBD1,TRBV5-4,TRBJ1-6,TGTGCCAGCAGCCTAACCGGGACAGGGCGTTCACCCCTCCACTTT,CASSLTGTGRSPLHF
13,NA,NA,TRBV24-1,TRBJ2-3,TGTGCCACCAGTGATTATATAACAGATACGCAGTATTTT,CATSDYITDTQYF
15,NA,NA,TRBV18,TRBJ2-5,TGTGCCAGCTCACCACCGATCGGTGGGGGGGAGACCCAGTACTTC,CASSPPIGGGETQYF
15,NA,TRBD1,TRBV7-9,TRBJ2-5,TGTGCCAGCAGCTTCACGGGACAGCACCAAGAGACCCAGTACTTC,CASSFTGQHQETQYF
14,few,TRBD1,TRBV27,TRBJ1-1,TGTGCCAGCAGCCGACAGGGAGATACCACTGAAGCTTTCTTT,CASSRQGDTTEAFF
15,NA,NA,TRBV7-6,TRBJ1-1,TGTGCCAGCAGCTCGAACAGGGCGGAGAACACTGAAGCTTTCTTT,CASSSNRAENTEAFF
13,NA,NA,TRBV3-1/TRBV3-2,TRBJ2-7,TGTGCCAGCAGCCAACGAGGGATCTACGAGCAGTACTTC,CASSQRGIYEQYF
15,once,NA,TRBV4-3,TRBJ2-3,TGCGCCAGCAGCCAAGATGTTCTTTCCACAGATACGCAGTATTTT,CASSQDVLSTDTQYF
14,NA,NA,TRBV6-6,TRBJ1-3,TGTGCCAGCAGCAACCAACGGGCTGGAAACACCATATATTTT,CASSNQRAGNTIYF
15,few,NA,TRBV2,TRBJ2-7,TGTGCCAGCACCGCCGCGACAGGTTTTTTCTACGAGCAGTACTTC,CASTAATGFFYEQYF
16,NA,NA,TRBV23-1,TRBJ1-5,TGCGCCAGCAGTCCCCCCGGGTCCTGGGGCGATCAGCCCCAGCATTTT,CASSPPGSWGDQPQHF
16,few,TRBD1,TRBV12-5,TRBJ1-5,TGTGCTAGTGGTACTGGACAGGGGGACGGCAATCAGCCCCAGCATTTT,CASGTGQGDGNQPQHF
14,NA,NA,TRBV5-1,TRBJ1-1,TGCGCCAGCTCGGAGGGCAGCACGAACACTGAAGCTTTCTTT,CASSEGSTNTEAFF
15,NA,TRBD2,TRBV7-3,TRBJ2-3,TGTGCCAGCAGCTGGGAGGGGACGGGGGCAGATACGCAGTATTTT,CASSWEGTGADTQYF
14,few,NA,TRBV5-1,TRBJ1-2,TGCGCCAGCAGCTTTTCACCTGAGGGATCTGGCTACACCTTC,CASSFSPEGSGYTF
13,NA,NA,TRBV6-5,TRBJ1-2,TGTGCCAGCAGTAGGACAGCGTCTAGCGGCTACACCTTC,CASSRTASSGYTF
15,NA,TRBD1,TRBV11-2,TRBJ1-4,TGTGCCAGCAGCTTTGGACAGGGGGAGGTCGGAAAACTGTTTTTT,CASSFGQGEVGKLFF
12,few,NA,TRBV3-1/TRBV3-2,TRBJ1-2,TGTGCCAGCAGCACTGAGGGAGGTGGCTACACCTTC,CASSTEGGGYTF
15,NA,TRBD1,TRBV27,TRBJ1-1,TGTGCCAGCAGTTACCTTACAGGGGGCGGTCCTGAAGCTTTCTTT,CASSYLTGGGPEAFF
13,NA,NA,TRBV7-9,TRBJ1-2,TGTGCCAGCTCCCGGCGGGGTGGCGATGGCTACACCTTC,CASSRRGGDGYTF
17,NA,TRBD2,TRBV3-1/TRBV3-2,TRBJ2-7,TGTGCCAGCAGCCGTGGGGTAGCGGGAGTGCTACTACCCGAGCAGTACTTC,CASSRGVAGVLLPEQYF
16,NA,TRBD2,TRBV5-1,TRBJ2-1,TGCGCCAGCAACCAGGGGAGGACTAGCGCTGACAATGAGCAGTTCTTC,CASNQGRTSADNEQFF
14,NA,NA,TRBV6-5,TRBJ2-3,TGTGCCAGCAGTTACCGGGAGCCCACAGATACGCAGTATTTT,CASSYREPTDTQYF